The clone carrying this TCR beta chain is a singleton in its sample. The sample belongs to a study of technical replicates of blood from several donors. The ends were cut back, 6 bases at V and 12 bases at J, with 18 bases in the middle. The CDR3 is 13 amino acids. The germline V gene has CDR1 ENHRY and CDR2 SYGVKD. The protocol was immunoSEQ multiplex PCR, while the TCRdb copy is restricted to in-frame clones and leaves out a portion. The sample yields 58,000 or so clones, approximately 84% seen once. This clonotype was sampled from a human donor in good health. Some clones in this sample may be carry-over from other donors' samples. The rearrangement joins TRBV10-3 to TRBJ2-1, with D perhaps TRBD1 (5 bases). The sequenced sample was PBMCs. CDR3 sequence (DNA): TGTGCCATCAGCCAGTCGGACACCGGTGGGCAGTTCTTC. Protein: CAISQSDTGGQFF.